This passage covers 7 T cell receptor beta chains from one sample sequenced in a study of shared clonotypes between healthy human individuals. CD45RO-negative CD8 cells positively selected for CCR7 made up the naive population, which excluded terminally differentiated effector memory CD45RA+ cells. Produced via immunoSEQ multiplex PCR; TCRdb's table is partial and in-frame only. The data hold 550,000 to 750,000 clones, with just over 90% observed a single time. Sequences were obtained from naive CD8+ T cells sorted from blood. Receptors originate from a man younger than 40 in good health.

The chain recombines TRBV15 with TRBJ2-1, with 9 positions matching TRBD2. With V trimmed by 3 bases and J by 6 bases, 15 bases remained unmatched. Germline values: CDR1 LNHNV, CDR2 YYDKDF (reference sequence). This CDR3 is built from 18 residues. CDR3 DNA sequence: TGTGCCACCAGCAGCCCTCGAGGGGCGGGAGGGCCCAGCAATGAGCAGTTCTTC. This sequence encodes CATSSPRGAGGPSNEQFF.

CDR3 residues: CASSEGTDGNTIYF. The CDR3 nucleotides read TGTGCCAGCAGTGAGGGGACAGATGGAAACACCATATATTTT. V is TRBV25-1 and J is TRBJ1-3, with 7 bases that match TRBD1. The J segment lost 3 bases and the V segment lost 3 bases, leaving 2 bases of the junction unmatched. CDR1 is MGHDK, CDR2 SYGVNS, per germline. There are 14 residues in the CDR3.

The chain recombines TRBV11-2 with TRBJ1-5; D uncertain. The CDR3 contains 15 residues. Per germline, CDR1 SGHAT and CDR2 FQNNGV. Trimming stripped 2 bases from V and 0 bases from J, with 8 bases between. The CDR3 region has the DNA TGTGCCAGCAGCTTACTGGGAAATAGCAATCAGCCCCAGCATTTT. This codes for CASSLLGNSNQPQHF. The whole variable domain, filled in from reference TRBV11-2 and TRBJ1-5, reads EAGVAQSPRYKIIEKRQSVAFWCNPISGHATLYWYQQILGQGPKLLIQFQNNGVVDDSQLPKDRFSAERLKGVDSTLKIQPAKLEDSAVYLCASSLLGNSNQPQHFGDGTRLSIL.

A word on this clone: The junction departs from germline at one end; a sequencing error may be responsible. The J gene is TRBJ1-1, the V gene TRBV6-1; D remains unclear. Germline loops: CDR1 MNHNS, CDR2 SASEGT. The CDR3 consists of 17 residues. CDR3 nucleotide sequence: TGTGCCAGCATTGAAACCTCCGGAGCAGAATCGAACACTGAAGCTTTCTTT. It yields the protein CASIETSGAESNTEAFF.

This clone is a singleton in its sample. The chain links TRBV27 to TRBJ1-1; tentative D call: TRBD1 (5 bases). CDR3 length: 11 residues. Germline-derived CDR1 and CDR2 are MNHEY and SMNVEV (reference sequence). V gave up 8 bases and J gave up 6 bases, with 10 bases separating them. The CDR3 bases are TGTGCCAGCTCAGGGAGGTCTGAAGCTTTCTTT. Translated: CASSGRSEAFF.

V usage is TRBV21-1 and J usage is TRBJ2-7. TRBV21-1 is a known pseudogene. The CDR3 is made up of 16 amino acids. This CDR3 is CASSKPWAQRTYEQYF. Here the CDR3 DNA reads TGTGCCAGCAGCAAACCTTGGGCGCAGCGAACCTACGAGCAGTACTTC.

The CDR3 DNA follows: TGTGCCAGCAGCTTGATCCAGGTAGCCTACGAGCAGTACTTC. Protein sequence: CASSLIQVAYEQYF. The gene calls are TRBV5-5 and TRBJ2-7, with unresolved D. Deletions cut 1 base from V and 2 bases from J, with 10 bases between. The CDR3 is made up of 14 amino acids. Germline CDR1 SGHKS, CDR2 YYEKEE (reference sequence).